The entry that follows covers one T cell receptor (beta chain) sequence. What it binds is unknown. The CDR3 covers 18 residues. Germline CDR1 LNHDA, CDR2 SQIVND (reference sequence). J lost 4 bases, V lost 3 bases, and 7 bases had no gene match. The entry originates in a study of cytomegalovirus exposure and HLA in healthy donors. Whole-study results and caveats: Usually a TCR sequence was rare, but some public TCRs were found in many donors. Both high specificity and high sensitivity reportedly marked the classifier's diagnosis of cytomegalovirus status. It was likely that a cluster of highly shared sequence variants was a sequencing artifact. Some V segments (TRBV6-2 and TRBV6-3 among them) were excluded as indistinguishable.

Use of 60 Vbeta and 13 Jbeta primers characterized the PCR. Assay: immunoSEQ multiplex PCR; the TCRdb copy retains only in-frame clones and omits some. The sample has 98,000 or so clones; around 80% are singletons. The source material was PBMCs. The clonotype originates from a man aged 55 to 69 in good health and CMV-seropositive. The rearrangement links TRBV19 to TRBJ2-1, with 15 bases identical to TRBD2. This CDR3 reads CASSIFGLAGGIYNEQFF. The CDR3 DNA follows: TGTGCCAGTAGTATCTTCGGACTAGCGGGGGGGATATACAATGAGCAGTTCTTC. Variable domain in full (rest from reference TRBV19 and TRBJ2-1): DGGITQSPKYLFRKEGQNVTLSCEQNLNHDAMYWYRQDPGQGLRLIYYSQIVNDFQKGDIAEGYSVSREKKESFPLTVTSAQKNPTAFYLCASSIFGLAGGIYNEQFFGPGTRLTVL.